The 7 T cell receptor beta chains below all came from one sample that was sequenced in a study of T cells in Graves' hyperthyroidism and ophthalmopathy. Amplification of TCR beta CDR3 regions used RNA as the template. The HTBI primer set was used in a first-round RT-PCR of the TCR CDR3. TCRdb re-called the multiplex PCR reads through MiXCR, storing one row per CDR3 protein. The table includes about 680,000 distinct CDR3 sequences, 30% to 40% detected once. Sequences were obtained from blood. These receptors originate from a woman in her thirties or forties with Graves' hyperthyroidism.

This clonotype was recorded at least ten times. The CDR3 coding sequence is TGTGCCAGCAGCACAGGGGGCACTGAAGCTTTCTTT. Protein: CASSTGGTEAFF. This rearrangement joins TRBV3-1 to TRBJ1-1; 8 nucleotides agree with TRBD1. The CDR3 totals 12 residues. CDR1 is LGHDT, CDR2 YNNKEL, per germline (reference sequence). The junction had 0 bases not matched to a gene; V was cut back by 5 bases and J by 4 bases.

This clonotype occurred many times. The chain joins TRBV7-9 to TRBJ1-4; no definite D call. The germline gives CDR1 SEHNR, CDR2 FQNEAQ (reference sequence). The CDR3 is 11 residues long. With 8 bases removed from V and 10 bases from J, the gap between germline ends came to 11 bases. This CDR3 reads CASDREGKLFF. DNA for the CDR3: TGTGCCAGCGATCGGGAGGGAAAACTGTTTTTT.

The chain links TRBV12-3 or TRBV12-4 to TRBJ2-7; the D gene is possibly TRBD1 (6 bases). Trimming cost V 4 bases and J 5 bases, with 15 bases left between them. The CDR3 sequence is 14 residues long. CDR3 nucleotide sequence: TGTGCCAGCAGTTACTCCCAGGGGAGAGACGAGCAGTACTTC. Translated: CASSYSQGRDEQYF.

This chain connects TRBV2 to TRBJ2-5; TRBD1 matches at 12 bases. CDR1 and CDR2 (germline): SNHLY, FYNNEI. The V segment lost 6 bases and the J segment 4 bases; nucleotides outside the gene matches: 3. This CDR3 comprises 14 residues. CDR3 in amino acids: CASRPGQGAETQYF. The CDR3 coding sequence is TGTGCCAGCAGACCGGGACAGGGGGCAGAGACCCAGTACTTC.

There are many counts of this clonotype. The V and J genes are TRBV9 and TRBJ1-2, with D possibly matching TRBD1 (5 bases). The length of the CDR3 is 15 residues. Germline CDR1 and CDR2: SGDLS and YYNGEE. V was clipped by 4 bases and J by 4 bases, with 17 bases between them. CDR3 in DNA: TGTGCCAGCAGCCTCGGGACGTTGAAGGGCTATGGCTACACCTTC. Encoded protein: CASSLGTLKGYGYTF. Using reference TRBV9 and TRBJ1-2 for the parts outside the CDR3, the full variable domain is DSGVTQTPKHLITATGQRVTLRCSPRSGDLSVYWYQQSLDQGLQFLIQYYNGEERAKGNILERFSAQQFPDLHSELNLSSLELGDSALYFCASSLGTLKGYGYTFGSGTRLTVV.

This clonotype was recorded a few times. This rearrangement joins TRBV5-1 to TRBJ1-2; weak D call: TRBD1 (6 bases). V was trimmed by 2 bases and J by 6 bases, leaving 14 bases between them. Germline CDR1 is SGHRS and CDR2 is YFSETQ. CDR3 length equals 14 residues. The CDR3 spells CASSLGGLNDGYTF. In DNA form, the CDR3 reads TGCGCCAGCAGCTTAGGGGGGCTGAACGATGGCTACACCTTC.

This chain joins TRBV9 and TRBJ2-7; D unresolved. Germline-derived CDR1 and CDR2 are SGDLS and YYNGEE. The CDR3 runs to 14 residues. The V end was cut by 4 bases, the J end by 0 bases, with 11 bases between. The CDR3 here is CASSTRLGSYEQYF. The DNA of the CDR3 is TGTGCCAGCAGCACCCGGCTCGGCTCCTACGAGCAGTACTTC.